Listed here are 7 T cell receptor beta chains from one sample, sequenced in a study of CD8 T cells in ankylosing spondylitis. TCRdb re-analysed the 5' RACE reads in MiXCR, keeping a single row per CDR3 protein. Among some 37,000 distinct CDR3 sequences listed, about 6.3% were seen once. Source material: blood, either unsorted or a sorted T cell fraction (not recorded which). These receptors came from a male donor with ankylosing spondylitis or in good health (not recorded which).

This clonotype was seen ten or more times. The rearrangement uses TRBV29-1 and TRBJ2-7, with TRBD1 identical over 8 bases. V lost 6 bases, J lost 5 bases, and 9 bases stayed unmatched. The CDR3 spans 13 residues. CDR1 and CDR2 from the germline V gene are SQVTM and ANQGSEA. This CDR3 reads CSVYNRGSNEQYF. The CDR3 DNA reads TGCAGCGTCTACAACAGGGGGAGCAACGAGCAGTACTTC.

There are many counts of this clonotype. The V gene is TRBV4-3, the J gene TRBJ2-2, with a weak D call TRBD1 (6 bases). The CDR3 loop spans 15 amino acids. Trimming shortened V by 3 bases and J by 6 bases, and 14 bases separated the two germline ends. Germline V gene data show CDR1 as LGHNA and CDR2 as YSLEER. DNA for the CDR3: TGCGCCAGCAGCCAGAAGACAGGAATAGCCGGGGAGCTGTTTTTT. Translating gives CASSQKTGIAGELFF.

The table lists this clonotype with many counts. CDR3: CASSLNWADTQYF. The CDR3, as DNA: TGCGCCAGCAGCTTGAATTGGGCAGATACGCAGTATTTT. The chain recombines TRBV5-1 with TRBJ2-3; no clear D. This CDR3 is built from 13 residues. The germline V gene encodes CDR1 SGHRS and CDR2 YFSETQ. V was pared by 1 base and J by 4 bases, with 7 bases between.

Many counts were recorded for this clonotype. The chain couples TRBV2 to TRBJ2-2; D gene ambiguous. The CDR3 totals 14 residues. Looked up from germline, CDR1 is SNHLY and CDR2 is FYNNEI. Trimming pared 11 bases from V and 4 bases from J, leaving 17 bases between. As DNA, the CDR3 is TGTGCCGCGGCCCCTTCTAGAGGCACCGGGGAGCTGTTTTTT. This translates into CAAAPSRGTGELFF.

The table lists this clonotype with many counts. The chain uses TRBV19 and TRBJ2-7, with TRBD2 matching over 8 bases. Losses at the gene ends were 5 bases for V and 5 bases for J; bases not matched to a gene: 11. Germline V lookup: CDR1 LNHDA, CDR2 SQIVND (reference sequence). CDR3 size: 15 residues. CDR3 residues: CASSSFAGGSDEQYF. The CDR3 DNA reads TGTGCCAGTAGTTCTTTCGCGGGGGGAAGTGACGAGCAGTACTTC.

This clonotype came up many times. The chain joins TRBV6-1 to TRBJ2-7, with D uncertain. V lost 2 bases and J lost 0, with 11 bases in between. CDR3 length equals 15 residues. From germline, CDR1 is MNHNS and CDR2 SASEGT. CDR3 in amino acids: CASSEFQESSYEQYF. The CDR3 nucleotides read TGTGCCAGCAGTGAATTCCAGGAAAGCTCCTACGAGCAGTACTTC.

This clonotype was counted many times. This chain connects TRBV4-1 to TRBJ2-1, with D possibly called TRBD1 or TRBD2 (5 bases each). The V and J ends lost 0 bases and 3 bases respectively, with 12 bases between them. Per the germline V gene, CDR1 is MGHRA and CDR2 is YSYEKL. The CDR3 contains 16 residues. The CDR3 spells CASSQDKGENYNEQFF. The DNA of the CDR3 is TGCGCCAGCAGCCAAGATAAAGGGGAGAACTACAATGAGCAGTTCTTC.